The present T cell receptor (beta chain) was sequenced within a study of cytomegalovirus exposure and HLA in healthy donors (dated by TCRdb to the late 2010s). As for the study more broadly: An earlier analysis of roughly 500 of the donors reported 276 Gb of sequence data and 117 million unique TCR beta sequences obtained from 150 million to 200 million T cells. Roughly 310 gigabases of sequencing data and some 85 million unique TCR sequences were included in an early release covering 550 to 800 HLA-typed donors. Of the 300 to 500 genotyped donors, less than 90% were placed in the genetic ancestry cluster associated with self-reported Caucasian donors. The study aimed to test whether signatures of past pathogen exposure could be identified by cataloging public T cell receptors. The study used immunosequencing to profile the T cell repertoires of hundreds of subjects and linked those repertoires to cytomegalovirus serostatus. In addition to the first cohort of 500 to 850 subjects, a separate validation cohort of 120 different subjects was used. To predict cytomegalovirus infection status, the study combined high-throughput TCR immunosequencing, statistical association of individual TCRs with disease status, and machine learning. In a later analysis, previously published TCR beta repertoires from more than 500 donors were re-analyzed and high-resolution HLA genotyping was added so that TCR occurrence patterns could be studied. In the later analysis, no new phenotypic data were used to find candidate immune exposures; instead, reliance was placed on TCR beta sequences and their occurrence across donors. To decide whether each TCR beta V gene segment behaved as functional or pseudogenic, an earlier analysis of 587 of the donors relied on high-throughput TCR beta sequencing. Donor age, sex, ethnicity and CMV serostatus were collected together with the repertoire data. A later genetic analysis took genome-wide SNP genotypes for about 55% of the roughly 670 donors and used that subset as a discovery cohort. All discovery cohort repertoires had been generated using a single sequencing platform. Both class I and class II loci were covered by HLA typing, at four-digit resolution. Typing coverage differed by locus: A, B, C, DRB1 and DQB1 were typed in roughly 620-640 donors, DQA1 in approximately 520, DPA1 in some 600, and DPB1 in 472. About five DR-DQ haplotypes were treated as single units for association and clustering because of strong linkage in the cohort. On average, roughly 250,000 unique TCR beta nucleotide sequences were sequenced per donor among a few hundred genotyped donors of the cohort, with 15% to 20% of those sequences being non-productive. What the authors observed across the whole study: A further reported finding was that TCR beta sequences accurately predicted the HLA-A and HLA-B alleles for most subjects in the first cohort. CMV serostatus was the only immune exposure information available for the cohort. Sequencing depth was assumed to be roughly uniform across donors in the presence/absence analyses, though that assumption may not hold. In a later analysis, HLA-associated TCR beta chains were found to be more clonally expanded and to have lower generation probabilities than equally common non-associated chains. According to a later genetic analysis, donors in an Asian-associated ancestry cluster had fewer N-insertions in productive TCRs than the approximately 670-donor mean. In a later analysis, the rate of TCR association differed among HLA loci, with DRB1 alleles having the most associated TCRs and HLA-C alleles having the fewest. It was suggested by the authors that the approach could potentially be generalized to other disease states and immunological phenotypes. A cluster of highly shared sequence variants was judged likely to represent a technical artifact of the sequencing pipeline. Strong co-occurrence of HLA alleles, especially DR and DQ, made assigning TCR associations to individual alleles difficult. The study gave a list of 150 to 200 TCR beta chains associated with cytomegalovirus. Specific HLA alleles were associated with some 15,000 TCR beta sequences at a false discovery rate of 0.05 in a later analysis. In vitro tests confirmed that a few of the cytomegalovirus-associated TCR beta chains recognize cytomegalovirus antigens. Fewer than 20 rarely observed V segments, including chromosome 9 orphons, were excluded from the earlier analysis of several hundred of the donors because counts were too low. Linkage disequilibrium might explain the correlated functional status among segregating V segments, but an unknown experimental factor could not be excluded. The 87-base-pair reads could not distinguish some IMGT-functional V segments, including TRBV6-2 and TRBV6-3, so those segments were excluded. Because some donors lacked HLA typing at each locus, the association tests relied only on the typed subset. In a later genetic analysis, a missense DCLRE1C variant was associated with V-gene and J-gene trimming of TCR beta chains, and the association was replicated in an independent cohort. Across donors, most TCR sequences were observed very rarely, whereas some public TCRs were present in many individuals. The cohort was sequenced for TCR beta chains only, and without alpha or paired-chain data the features that could be detected were limited. In an earlier analysis of approximately 590 of the donors, most TCR beta V segments were observed in productive rearrangements about 90% or about 30% of the time, broadly matching IMGT annotations. A later analysis reported that several top co-occurrence clusters appeared linked to parvovirus B19, influenza, CMV and Epstein-Barr virus. The classifier was reported to diagnose cytomegalovirus status with high specificity and sensitivity in both the original cohort and the validation cohort. According to a later analysis, most CMV-associated TCR beta chains appeared to be HLA-restricted, and the HLA associations seemed to be driven largely by CMV exposure.

Libraries were prepared through the immunoSEQ multiplex PCR assay. The multiplex PCR relied on a mix of 60 forward primers for TCR Vbeta segments and 13 reverse primers for TCR Jbeta segments. A multiplex PCR assay on genomic DNA amplified the CDR3 region of rearranged TCR beta genes. The amplified TCR beta libraries were sequenced on the Illumina HiSeq System as 87-base-pair reads. The original methods were these. A later analysis tallied around 80 million unique TCR beta chains across the roughly 610 repertoires, and about 10 million of those chains were shared by two or more donors. Raw reads were error-corrected and collapsed into unique sequences with a nearest-neighbor algorithm that merged closely related sequences to remove PCR and sequencing errors. CDR3 sequences were aligned to IMGT reference sequences to assign V, D and J gene segments. For a sequence to be retained, a match of at least six nucleotides to both a V gene segment and a J gene segment was required. Rearrangements were classified as productive when the CDR3 lacked stop codons and remained in frame with V and J, and all other rearrangements were classified as non-productive. CDR3 was defined according to IMGT convention as the region running from the second conserved V-encoded cysteine to the conserved J-encoded phenylalanine. Sequences without an unambiguous match to a single V gene segment were excluded from the earlier analysis of 587 of the donors. In an earlier analysis of approximately 550 of the donors, V segments were called functional above 56.7% productive rearrangements and were called segregating when the between-donor standard deviation exceeded 5%. A statistical classification framework was built to diagnose cytomegalovirus status from the catalog of TCR beta chain sequences. In a later analysis, V and J genes were assigned by comparing TCR nucleotide sequences against IMGT/GENE-DB human TR gene sequences. Using the TCRdist pipeline, a later analysis assigned CDR3 sequences along with most-parsimonious VDJ recombination scenarios. In a later analysis, each TCR beta chain was defined by its CDR3 amino acid sequence together with its V-gene family, and reads lacking a unique V-gene family were excluded. To address suspected cross-contamination and a sequencing artifact, a later analysis removed approximately 590 highly shared, low-generation-probability nucleotide sequences. In a later analysis, a clonal expansion index for each public chain was calculated from normalized within-repertoire ranks of inferred template counts. Generation probabilities in a later analysis came from a VDJ recombination model fitted to out-of-frame rearrangements, and those results were checked against IGoR. In a later analysis, TCR-TCR, TCR-HLA and TCR-CMV co-occurrence was scored with hypergeometric tests, and a repertoire-size bias correction was applied to TCR pairs. A later analysis estimated false discovery rates by permuting HLA or CMV assignments 20 times. A later analysis grouped co-occurring TCRs with DBSCAN, adding TCRdist sequence similarity when clustering within HLA-allele-positive subsets. Co-occurrence clustering excluded repertoires with fewer than 30,000 or more than 120,000 public chains, plus five with anomalous nucleotide sharing. The table was pulled from immuneACCESS by TCRdb, which kept in-frame rearrangements only. Such tables lose some clones; where checked, under half of the loss comes from unresolved V genes, and the rest has no known cause. The V and J calls and the clone size are those of that table, but D and trimming were determined from the DNA. The sample data list about 120,000 clones, and approximately 15% of these were observed just once. The ten largest account for under 2% of the sample.

The cohort comprised some 730 healthy bone marrow donors. At the time of sampling, every cohort member was nominally healthy, though immune exposures that went unrecorded were likely present. The donor tested CMV seronegative and was one of the 352 seronegative cohort members. A peripheral blood sample was collected from each donor, and TCR beta sequencing was performed on peripheral blood mononuclear cells. The Qiagen DNeasy Blood Extraction Kit was used to extract genomic DNA from the blood cell samples. V loses 4 bases of germline sequence and J loses 3 bases, and the interval between the two ends is 15 bases. In the germline V gene, CDR1 corresponds to MDHEN and CDR2 to SYDVKM. Taken from cysteine to phenylalanine, the CDR3 has 15 residues. Only the CDR3 DNA is retained, 45 bases long and in frame from the first base. This clone was seen more than once but under ten times. The clone's antigen remains unknown. Base qualities are not at hand, and no much larger clone is one base apart.

Sequenced sample: PBMCs. This receptor was taken from a woman aged 18-29 years in good health and CMV-seronegative. The sequence links TRBV28 to TRBJ1-2; D gene: possibly TRBD1, on 6 matching bases. The bases read TGTGCCAGCAGTTCATTAACAGGGATGGACTATGGCTACACCTTC. It codes for CASSSLTGMDYGYTF.